These 29 T cell receptor beta chains originate from one sample sequenced in a study of OX40 agonist ivuxolimab in advanced cancers. The method was immunoSEQ multiplex PCR; TCRdb's version includes in-frame clones alone and lacks a portion of them. The sample lists about 72,000 clones, 75% to 90% occurring once. This sample comprised CD4+ or CD8+ T cells sorted from blood, obtained in a trial of the OX40 agonist ivuxolimab. These receptors originate from an adult with an advanced solid tumor such as melanoma, head and neck, liver or kidney cancer.

The CDR3 protein is CATSSPGYPYEQYF. The CDR3 DNA reads TGTGCCACCAGCAGTCCGGGATACCCCTACGAGCAGTACTTC. This sequence joins TRBV15 and TRBJ2-7; TRBD2 is a possible D gene (5 bases). There are 14 residues in the CDR3. Germline loops: CDR1 LNHNV, CDR2 YYDKDF (reference sequence). V lost 3 bases to trimming and J lost 2 bases, with 11 bases between them. Based on the CDR3 plus reference TRBV15 and TRBJ2-7, the full variable domain is DAMVIQNPRYQVTQFGKPVTLSCSQTLNHNVMYWYQQKSSQAPKLLFHYYDKDFNNEADTPDNFQSRRPNTSFCFLDIRSPGLGDTAMYLCATSSPGYPYEQYFGPGTRLTVT.

V is TRBV7-9 and J is TRBJ2-2; tentatively, D is TRBD2 (6 bases). Trimming removed 5 bases at V and 2 bases at J, with 15 bases between. The germline gives CDR1 SEHNR, CDR2 FQNEAQ (reference sequence). The CDR3 has 16 amino acids. The DNA of the CDR3 is TGTGCCAGCAGCGCGGGACTCATCCCCAACACCGGGGAGCTGTTTTTT. Translating it yields CASSAGLIPNTGELFF.

The chain employs TRBV2 and TRBJ2-5; 8 bases align to TRBD2. From germline, CDR1 is SNHLY and CDR2 FYNNEI. The CDR3 has 15 amino acids. Germline trimming cut 5 bases from V and 4 bases from J; bases unmatched to any gene: 9. In DNA form, the CDR3 reads TGTGCCAGCAGTACGCCAGCGGGAGTGGTAGAGACCCAGTACTTC. The encoded protein is CASSTPAGVVETQYF.

The rearrangement joins TRBV9 to TRBJ1-4; D uncertain. Germline CDR1 SGDLS, CDR2 YYNGEE. This CDR3 contains 16 residues. V gave up 2 bases and J gave up 5 bases, with 16 bases separating them. The CDR3 loop is CASSVGNAARNEKLFF. CDR3 DNA: TGTGCCAGCAGCGTGGGAAACGCCGCAAGGAATGAAAAACTGTTTTTT.

The chain couples TRBV19 to TRBJ2-5; a weak D match, TRBD1 (6 bases). Germline values: CDR1 LNHDA, CDR2 SQIVND (reference sequence). The CDR3 extends over 13 amino acids. The V end lost 2 bases, the J end lost 4 bases, and 8 bases lay between the germline ends. CDR3 region: CASSINRVETQYF. The CDR3 DNA follows: TGTGCCAGTAGTATAAACAGGGTAGAGACCCAGTACTTC.

The CDR3 loop is CASSAGQGASGNTIYF. The CDR3 bases are TGTGCCAGCAGTGCTGGACAGGGGGCTTCTGGAAACACCATATATTTT. This chain connects TRBV6-1 to TRBJ1-3, with TRBD1 matching 11 bases. There are 16 residues in the CDR3. J gave up 1 base and V 4 bases, and 3 bases lay outside the gene matches. Germline V lookup: CDR1 MNHNS, CDR2 SASEGT.

This clone occurred a few times. The chain recombines TRBV7-2 with TRBJ2-7; 7 bases map to TRBD2. CDR1 and CDR2 (germline): SGHTA, FQGNSA. This CDR3 spans 14 amino acids. V dropped 1 base and J dropped 3; count of bases not matched to a gene: 3. DNA of the CDR3: TGTGCCAGCAGCTTAGATGGGACTAACTACGAGCAGTACTTC. It encodes CASSLDGTNYEQYF. Filled out from reference TRBV7-2 and TRBJ2-7, the complete variable domain reads GAGVSQSPSNKVTEKGKDVELRCDPISGHTALYWYRQSLGQGLEFLIYFQGNSAPDKSGLPSDRFSAERTGGSVSTLTIQRTQQEDSAVYLCASSLDGTNYEQYFGPGTRLTVT.

The genes are TRBV7-2 and TRBJ1-1; TRBD1 is a possible D gene (5 bases). The CDR3 covers 14 residues. V was cut by 5 bases and J by 1 base, with 11 bases left in between. Germline assignment: CDR1 SGHTA and CDR2 FQGNSA. CDR3 loop: CASSPGHANTEAFF. DNA of the CDR3: TGTGCCAGCAGCCCAGGACACGCGAACACTGAAGCTTTCTTT.

This chain joins TRBV5-1 and TRBJ2-2; 7 bases align to TRBD2. From germline, CDR1 is SGHRS and CDR2 YFSETQ. This CDR3 has 16 residues. The V segment lost 0 bases and the J segment 3 bases; nucleotides outside the gene matches: 5. This CDR3 reads CASSLASRGDTGELFF. In DNA, the CDR3 is TGCGCCAGCAGCTTGGCCTCCCGGGGGGACACCGGGGAGCTGTTTTTT.

The rearrangement links TRBV5-1 to TRBJ1-1, with D unclear. V shed 2 bases and J shed 0 bases, with 5 bases lying between them. The CDR3 spans 13 residues. Germline V gene sequence: CDR1 SGHRS, CDR2 YFSETQ. The CDR3 loop is CASSFIVNTEAFF. The CDR3 DNA follows: TGCGCCAGCAGCTTCATAGTGAACACTGAAGCTTTCTTT.

The chain joins TRBV11-3 to TRBJ1-1; D remains ambiguous. CDR1 is SGHNT and CDR2 is YENEEA in the germline V gene. V was cut by 5 bases and J by 0 bases, with 10 bases left in between. CDR3 length: 14 residues. The CDR3 coding sequence is TGTGCCAGCAGCGGGAGCCTAATGAACACTGAAGCTTTCTTT. It yields the protein CASSGSLMNTEAFF.

The chain combines TRBV10-3 with TRBJ1-2, with unresolved D. Germline CDR1 is ENHRY and CDR2 is SYGVKD. The V end lost 2 bases, the J end lost 4 bases, and 2 bases lay between the germline ends. This CDR3 spans 11 amino acids. The CDR3 region has the DNA TGTGCCATCAGTGAGGCCTATGGCTACACCTTC. As protein: CAISEAYGYTF.

The chain couples TRBV4-1 to TRBJ2-7; D perhaps matches TRBD2 (7 bases). The length of the CDR3 is 16 residues. Germline lookup yields CDR1 MGHRA and CDR2 YSYEKL. Between the trimmed V and J ends, which lost 5 bases and 7 bases, there was a span of 24 bases. DNA for the CDR3: TGCGCCAGCAGCGCCCGATGGGAGGGACAAAATAGGGAGCAGTACTTC. Translating it yields CASSARWEGQNREQYF.

The chain has TRBV9 and TRBJ2-5; no clear D gene. Trimming shortened V by 0 bases and J by 5 bases, and 8 bases separated the two germline ends. In germline, CDR1 is SGDLS, CDR2 YYNGEE. The CDR3 runs to 13 residues. CDR3 in DNA: TGTGCCAGCAGCGTAGCCGATTGGGAGACCCAGTACTTC. It yields the protein CASSVADWETQYF.

V usage is TRBV11-2 and J usage is TRBJ2-2; a weak D match, TRBD1 (5 bases). Trimming left V 1 base short and J 3 bases short, with 21 bases between. The length of the CDR3 is 19 residues. The germline V gene encodes CDR1 SGHAT and CDR2 FQNNGV. CDR3: CASSLVVQLDSEYTGELFF. The CDR3 nucleotides read TGTGCCAGCAGCTTAGTCGTGCAGCTAGACAGCGAGTACACCGGGGAGCTGTTTTTT.

The genes are TRBV28 and TRBJ2-2, with TRBD2 as a possible D gene (7 bases). The CDR3 is 15 residues long. V was cut by 2 bases and J by 2 bases, with 9 bases left in between. Germline lookup yields CDR1 MDHEN and CDR2 SYDVKM. CDR3 sequence reads: CASSLGGGNTGELFF. The CDR3 DNA follows: TGTGCCAGCAGTTTAGGCGGGGGCAACACCGGGGAGCTGTTTTTT.

This chain uses TRBV5-1 with TRBJ2-2; no firm D call. There are 13 residues in the CDR3. Trimming left V 2 bases short and J 5 bases short, with 7 bases between. Germline V lookup: CDR1 SGHRS, CDR2 YFSETQ. CDR3 sequence reads: CASSFTDTGELFF. In DNA form, the CDR3 reads TGCGCCAGCAGCTTTACGGATACCGGGGAGCTGTTTTTT.

The CDR3 nucleotides are TGTGCCAGTAGCCCTGGGGACAGGGGCTACTACAATGAGCAGTTCTTC. Its translation is CASSPGDRGYYNEQFF. The chain links TRBV19 to TRBJ2-1; 10 bases match TRBD1. The V gene end was trimmed by 6 bases and the J gene end by 3 bases; junction bases not matched to a gene: 8. The CDR3 is 16 residues long. The germline V gene encodes CDR1 LNHDA and CDR2 SQIVND (reference sequence).

V gene TRBV10-1 combines with J gene TRBJ2-3, with D possibly being TRBD1 or TRBD2 (5 bases each). There are 14 residues in the CDR3. The germline gives CDR1 WNHNN, CDR2 SYGVQD (reference sequence). The V end lost 4 bases, the J end lost 2 bases, and 10 bases lay between the germline ends. CDR3 sequence: CASSVGGDTDTQYF. In DNA, the CDR3 is TGCGCCAGCAGTGTTGGGGGTGACACAGATACGCAGTATTTT.

The rearrangement uses TRBV5-1 and TRBJ1-1; weak D call: TRBD1 (6 bases). V was trimmed by 3 bases and J by 1 base, leaving 10 bases between them. Germline V gene lookup returns CDR1 SGHRS and CDR2 YFSETQ. This CDR3 region has 14 residues. CDR3 loop: CASSSGQQNTEAFF. The CDR3 DNA follows: TGCGCCAGCAGCTCCGGACAGCAGAACACTGAAGCTTTCTTT.

The rearrangement joins TRBV6-5 to TRBJ2-1; tentative D call: TRBD2 (5 bases). CDR1 is MNHEY, CDR2 SVGAGI, per germline. This CDR3 has 14 amino acids. V was shortened by 1 base and J by 9 bases, with 13 bases between the two germline ends. The CDR3 sequence is CASSYLGEQTEQFF. The CDR3 region has the DNA TGTGCCAGCAGTTACTTGGGAGAGCAGACTGAGCAGTTCTTC.

J is TRBJ2-5 and V is TRBV5-4, with 12 bases fitting TRBD1. CDR1 SGHNT and CDR2 YYREEE come from the germline V gene (reference sequence). The CDR3 extends over 17 amino acids. V gave up 4 bases and J gave up 5 bases; unmatched junction bases: 12. In nucleotides, the CDR3 is TGTGCCAGCAGCCCGGGTACGGGACAGGGGGCAATGGAGACCCAGTACTTC. This sequence encodes CASSPGTGQGAMETQYF.

The CDR3 protein is CASSPPGKKSYEQYF. The CDR3 nucleotides are TGTGCCAGTAGTCCCCCGGGGAAGAAGTCCTACGAGCAGTACTTC. The chain carries TRBV19 and TRBJ2-7; a weak D match, TRBD2 (5 bases). V was trimmed by 5 bases and J by 1 base, leaving 15 bases between them. CDR1 is LNHDA, CDR2 SQIVND, per germline (reference sequence). The CDR3 is 15 residues long. Full variable domain (missing parts from reference TRBV19 and TRBJ2-7): DGGITQSPKYLFRKEGQNVTLSCEQNLNHDAMYWYRQDPGQGLRLIYYSQIVNDFQKGDIAEGYSVSREKKESFPLTVTSAQKNPTAFYLCASSPPGKKSYEQYFGPGTRLTVT.

The chain couples TRBV7-2 to TRBJ1-2, with D perhaps matching TRBD1 (5 bases). This CDR3 region has 16 residues. Trimming took off 6 bases at V and 0 bases at J, with 17 bases between the two ends. The germline V gene encodes CDR1 SGHTA and CDR2 FQGNSA. This CDR3 is CASSRQSGASNYGYTF. As DNA, the CDR3 is TGTGCCAGCAGTCGGCAGTCTGGGGCTTCTAACTATGGCTACACCTTC.

The chain joins TRBV11-1 to TRBJ2-7, with 9 bases lining up with TRBD2. Per germline, CDR1 SGHAT and CDR2 FQDESV (reference sequence). The length of the CDR3 is 16 residues. Trimming cost V 7 bases and J 2 bases; bases outside gene matches: 12. This CDR3 is CASTWGGTSIPYEQYF. In nucleotides, the CDR3 is TGTGCCAGCACCTGGGGGGGGACTAGCATCCCCTACGAGCAGTACTTC.

The chain links TRBV10-3 to TRBJ2-1; 13 bases are a match to TRBD2. CDR3 size: 14 residues. CDR1 and CDR2 (germline): ENHRY, SYGVKD. V lost 5 bases to trimming and J lost 9 bases; unmatched junction nucleotides: 4. The CDR3 DNA is TGTGCCATCAGTACTAGCGGGGGGGCCACTGAGCAGTTCTTC. Translation: CAISTSGGATEQFF.

The rearrangement links TRBV16 to TRBJ1-3, with 7 bases lining up with TRBD1. The length of the CDR3 is 17 residues. Per germline, CDR1 KGHSY and CDR2 FQNENV. J was trimmed by 0 bases and V by 1 base; bases with no gene match: 6. CDR3 sequence reads: CASSQFSGTVSGNTIYF. DNA for the CDR3: TGTGCCAGCAGCCAATTCTCCGGGACAGTCTCTGGAAACACCATATATTTT.

The rearrangement joins TRBV11-1 to TRBJ1-1; unclear D gene. CDR1 and CDR2 from the germline V gene are SGHAT and FQDESV (reference sequence). The CDR3 loop spans 13 amino acids. V gave up 5 bases and J gave up 6 bases, with 13 bases separating them. CDR3 nucleotide sequence: TGTGCCAGCAGCGAGAGCCTAGCGGCTGAAGCTTTCTTT. Translation gives CASSESLAAEAFF.

The chain employs TRBV5-1 and TRBJ2-1, with D uncertain. This CDR3 is 15 amino acids long. The germline V and J ends were trimmed by 6 bases and 0 bases, with 13 bases remaining between them. Germline CDR1 is SGHRS and CDR2 is YFSETQ. In DNA form, the CDR3 reads TGCGCCAGCAAATTTGAACACAGCTCCTACAATGAGCAGTTCTTC. It specifies CASKFEHSSYNEQFF.